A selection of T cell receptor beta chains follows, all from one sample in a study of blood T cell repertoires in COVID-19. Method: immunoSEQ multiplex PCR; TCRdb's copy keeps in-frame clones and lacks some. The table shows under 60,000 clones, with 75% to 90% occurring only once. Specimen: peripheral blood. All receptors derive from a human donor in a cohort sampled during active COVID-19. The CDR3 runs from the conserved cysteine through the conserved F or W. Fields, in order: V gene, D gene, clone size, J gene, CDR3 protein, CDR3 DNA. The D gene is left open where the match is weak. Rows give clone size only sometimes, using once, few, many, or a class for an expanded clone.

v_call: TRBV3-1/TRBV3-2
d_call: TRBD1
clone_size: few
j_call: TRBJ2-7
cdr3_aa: CASSPIDRATSYEQYF
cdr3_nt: TGTGCCAGCAGCCCTATCGACAGGGCCACCTCCTACGAGCAGTACTTC

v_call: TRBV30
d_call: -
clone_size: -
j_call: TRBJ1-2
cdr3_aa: CAWSPDTNRDYGYTF
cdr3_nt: TGTGCCTGGAGCCCTGACACCAACAGGGACTATGGCTACACCTTC

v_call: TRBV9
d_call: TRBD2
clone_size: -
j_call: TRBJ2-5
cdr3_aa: CASSAESGGFGETQYF
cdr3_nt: TGTGCCAGCAGCGCCGAAAGCGGGGGCTTTGGAGAGACCCAGTACTTC

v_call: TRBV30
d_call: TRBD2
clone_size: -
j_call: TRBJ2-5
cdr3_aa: CAWSTKRGGVSETQYF
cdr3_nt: TGTGCCTGGAGTACTAAGCGGGGAGGGGTCTCGGAGACCCAGTACTTC

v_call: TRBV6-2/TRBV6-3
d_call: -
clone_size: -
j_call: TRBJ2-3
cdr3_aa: CASSRVSIAGHTDTQYF
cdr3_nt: TGTGCCAGCAGCCGAGTAAGCATTGCGGGGCACACAGATACGCAGTATTTT

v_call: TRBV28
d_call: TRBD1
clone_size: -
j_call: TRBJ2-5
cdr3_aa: CASSSLGTGKETQYF
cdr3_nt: TGTGCCAGCAGTTCCCTGGGGACAGGCAAAGAGACCCAGTACTTC

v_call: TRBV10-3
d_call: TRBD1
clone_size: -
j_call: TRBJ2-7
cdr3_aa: CATETGNEQYF
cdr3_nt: TGTGCCACCGAGACAGGGAACGAGCAGTACTTC

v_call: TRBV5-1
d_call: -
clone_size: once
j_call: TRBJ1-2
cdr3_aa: CASSLGSGVYGYTF
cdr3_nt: TGCGCCAGCAGCTTGGGATCAGGGGTATATGGCTACACCTTC

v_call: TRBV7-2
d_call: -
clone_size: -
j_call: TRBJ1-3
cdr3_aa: CASSSDTSSGNTIYF
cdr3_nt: TGTGCCAGCAGCTCTGACACCTCCTCTGGAAACACCATATATTTT

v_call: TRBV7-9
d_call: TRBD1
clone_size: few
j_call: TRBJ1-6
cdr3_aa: CASSSGQANSPLHF
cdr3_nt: TGTGCCAGCAGCTCCGGACAGGCGAATTCACCCCTCCACTTT

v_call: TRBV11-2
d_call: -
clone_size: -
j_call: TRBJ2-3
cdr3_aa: CASSLRRGQYF
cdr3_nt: TGTGCCAGCAGCTTAAGGCGGGGCCAGTATTTT

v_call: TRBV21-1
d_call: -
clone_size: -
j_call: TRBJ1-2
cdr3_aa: CASSKVTGRQGYGYTF
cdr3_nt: TGTGCCAGCAGCAAAGTCACCGGTAGACAGGGATATGGCTACACCTTC

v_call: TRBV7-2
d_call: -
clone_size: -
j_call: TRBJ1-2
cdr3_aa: CASSSSAGDGYTF
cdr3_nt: TGTGCCAGCAGCTCTTCCGCAGGGGATGGCTACACCTTC

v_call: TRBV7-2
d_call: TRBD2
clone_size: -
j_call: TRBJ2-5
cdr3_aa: CASSSRLAGAETQYF
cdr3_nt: TGTGCCAGCAGCTCCCGACTAGCGGGGGCAGAGACCCAGTACTTC